A single sample is the source of the 29 T cell receptor beta chains below, sequenced in a study of CD8 T cells in Susac syndrome (dated by TCRdb to between 2018 and 2021). The library was obtained by the immunoSEQ multiplex PCR assay. RNA was extracted using the RNeasy kit, and roughly 0.5 to 1 ug of the RNA was reverse transcribed with random hexamers. Using fastp at Q25 and MiXCR, TCRdb reprocessed the public reads and kept productive beta chains. Rows with one shared CDR3 protein collapse into an entry with the most common genes and DNA. In all, the sample holds just over 150,000 distinct CDR3 sequences, and about 94% of those were seen once. 0.2% to 0.25% of the sample is taken by the ten largest. Material: CD8+ T cells from PBMCs. The receptors derive from a human donor with multiple sclerosis.

The chain has TRBV30 and TRBJ2-3; 10 bases line up with TRBD2. This CDR3 comprises 15 residues. J lost 1 base, V lost 5 bases, and 6 bases had no gene match. Germline values: CDR1 GTSNPN, CDR2 SVGIG (reference sequence). The CDR3 sequence is CAWASGTSGTDTQYF. The CDR3 coding sequence is TGTGCCTGGGCTTCCGGGACTAGCGGCACAGATACGCAGTATTTT.

This chain uses TRBV7-9 with TRBJ2-3; perhaps D is TRBD1 or TRBD2 (5 bases each). With 7 bases removed from V and 0 bases from J, the gap between germline ends came to 11 bases. CDR3 length: 14 residues. The V gene's germline CDR1 is SEHNR and CDR2 FQNEAQ (reference sequence). CDR3 region: CASTPRGSTDTQYF. Here the CDR3 DNA reads TGTGCCAGCACCCCGAGGGGCAGCACAGATACGCAGTATTTT.

CDR3 protein: CASSLDGRGDYGYTF. CDR3 nucleotides: TGTGCCAGCAGTTTAGACGGAAGGGGAGACTATGGCTACACCTTC. The V call is TRBV27, the J call TRBJ1-2; possibly TRBD1 for D (5 bases). The CDR3 extends over 15 amino acids. Between the trimmed V and J ends, which lost 2 bases and 3 bases, there was a span of 13 bases. Germline V CDR1 and CDR2: MNHEY, SMNVEV (reference sequence).

The chain has TRBV12-5 and TRBJ1-6; D gene unclear. Looked up from germline, CDR1 is LGHNT and CDR2 is FRNRAP. V was shortened by 2 bases and J by 0 bases, with 14 bases between the two germline ends. There are 18 residues in the CDR3. The CDR3 DNA reads TGTGCTAGTGGTTTGACGACTTACGAGAGCTCCTATAATTCACCCCTCCACTTT. Amino acid sequence: CASGLTTYESSYNSPLHF.

This chain joins TRBV20-1 and TRBJ2-7, with 7 bases aligning to TRBD1. The CDR3 covers 13 residues. V shed 5 bases, J shed 6 bases, and the junction held 10 bases outside the gene matches. CDR1 and CDR2 (germline): DFQATT, SNEGSKA (reference sequence). The CDR3 region is CSAQPTTGIEQYF. Written as DNA, the CDR3 is TGCAGTGCTCAACCTACGACAGGGATCGAGCAGTACTTC.

V usage is TRBV7-9 and J usage is TRBJ2-7; 9 bases line up with TRBD1. This CDR3 comprises 16 residues. Germline V gene sequence: CDR1 SEHNR, CDR2 FQNEAQ (reference sequence). J lost 3 bases, V lost 4 bases, and 10 bases had no gene match. In DNA form, the CDR3 reads TGTGCCAGCAGCTCGCTAGGGGGGACAGGGCTCTACGAGCAGTACTTC. This encodes CASSSLGGTGLYEQYF.

The V and J genes are TRBV27 and TRBJ2-7, with 7 nucleotides matching TRBD1. Germline V gene sequence: CDR1 MNHEY, CDR2 SMNVEV (reference sequence). The CDR3 consists of 14 residues. The junction had 6 bases not matched to a gene; V was cut back by 5 bases and J by 2 bases. The CDR3: CASSLDRAPYEQYF. As DNA, the CDR3 is TGTGCCAGCAGTCTCGACAGGGCCCCCTACGAGCAGTACTTC.

The rearrangement links TRBV4-1 to TRBJ2-1; possibly TRBD2 for D (5 bases). Trimming shortened V by 0 bases and J by 10 bases, and 7 bases separated the two germline ends. Germline V CDR1 and CDR2: MGHRA, YSYEKL. The CDR3 runs 12 residues. CDR3 amino acids: CASSQDGEEQFF. For the CDR3, the DNA is TGCGCCAGCAGCCAAGATGGGGAGGAGCAGTTCTTC.

The rearrangement joins TRBV18 to TRBJ2-3; D is perhaps TRBD1 (6 bases). The CDR3 is 15 residues long. Germline V gene data show CDR1 as KGHSH and CDR2 as LQKENI. Trimming cost V 11 bases and J 2 bases, with 20 bases left between them. The CDR3 sequence: CACTNRDEATDTQYF. The CDR3 DNA is TGTGCCTGTACTAACAGGGATGAGGCCACAGATACGCAGTATTTT.

This chain uses TRBV30 with TRBJ1-2; no clear D. Trimming cost V 7 bases and J 4 bases, with 10 bases left between them. CDR3 size: 11 residues. Germline assignment: CDR1 GTSNPN and CDR2 SVGIG (reference sequence). The DNA for the CDR3 is TGTGCCTCCCTAGAGGGCTATGGCTACACCTTC. Its translation is CASLEGYGYTF.

This chain joins TRBV7-2 and TRBJ2-3, with 10 bases aligning to TRBD2. V gave up 5 bases and J gave up 4 bases; unmatched junction bases: 6. The length of the CDR3 is 15 residues. Germline values: CDR1 SGHTA, CDR2 FQGNSA. The CDR3 loop is CASSASGGGADTQYF. For the CDR3, the DNA is TGTGCCAGCAGCGCTAGCGGGGGCGGTGCAGATACGCAGTATTTT.

The gene calls are TRBV13 and TRBJ2-1, with 10 positions matching TRBD2. The CDR3 runs 15 residues. With V trimmed by 7 bases and J by 7 bases, 10 bases remained unmatched. Germline V lookup: CDR1 PRHDT, CDR2 FYEKMQ (reference sequence). This chain's CDR3 is CASTTTSGVRNEQFF. CDR3 coding DNA: TGTGCCAGCACCACTACTAGCGGGGTTCGGAATGAGCAGTTCTTC.

V is TRBV7-9 and J is TRBJ2-7, with D possibly being TRBD1 or TRBD2 (5 bases each). Germline V gives CDR1 SEHNR, CDR2 FQNEAQ (reference sequence). Trimming left V 1 base short and J 3 bases short, with 10 bases between. This CDR3 region has 14 residues. The CDR3 nucleotides are TGTGCCAGCAGCTTAGGCAGGGCGGGCTACGAGCAGTACTTC. The encoded protein is CASSLGRAGYEQYF.

J is TRBJ2-1 and V is TRBV20-1; D might be TRBD2 (5 bases). The length of the CDR3 is 16 residues. With 2 bases removed from V and 6 bases from J, the gap between germline ends came to 20 bases. Germline values: CDR1 DFQATT, CDR2 SNEGSKA (reference sequence). The CDR3 protein is CSARSFMGSPGNEQFF. The DNA for the CDR3 is TGCAGTGCTAGATCCTTCATGGGGAGCCCTGGCAATGAGCAGTTCTTC.

The genes are TRBV9 and TRBJ1-2, with a tentative D call TRBD1 (5 bases). The V gene lost 0 bases and the J gene lost 6 bases, with 9 bases spanning the gap. This CDR3 is 13 amino acids long. Germline CDR1 reads SGDLS; CDR2 reads YYNGEE. CDR3 DNA: TGTGCCAGCAGCGTAGCTACCAGGGATGGCTACACCTTC. This sequence encodes CASSVATRDGYTF.

The rearrangement uses TRBV7-2 and TRBJ1-2, with D possibly being TRBD1 (6 bases). Germline assignment: CDR1 SGHTA and CDR2 FQGNSA. CDR3 size: 17 residues. The V gene lost 4 bases and the J gene lost 4 bases, with 22 bases spanning the gap. The CDR3 sequence: CASSYLGRGTTIYGYTF. The DNA of the CDR3 is TGTGCCAGCAGCTATTTAGGCAGGGGCACTACGATCTATGGCTACACCTTC.

This chain links TRBV15 with TRBJ1-1; no clear D. The CDR3 extends over 13 amino acids. Per the germline V gene, CDR1 is LNHNV and CDR2 is YYDKDF (reference sequence). V shed 6 bases and J shed 7 bases, with 15 bases lying between them. The CDR3 reads CATRQVIGFEAFF. The CDR3 nucleotides are TGTGCCACCAGACAAGTAATAGGATTTGAAGCTTTCTTT.

The rearrangement joins TRBV7-8 to TRBJ2-4, with D perhaps TRBD1 (5 bases). The CDR3 runs 16 residues. The germline V gene has CDR1 SGHVS and CDR2 FQNEAQ. Deletions cut 5 bases from V and 1 base from J, with 15 bases between. CDR3: CASSPYPAGAKNIQYF. The CDR3, as DNA: TGTGCCAGCAGCCCCTACCCAGCAGGGGCCAAAAACATTCAGTACTTC.

The chain recombines TRBV2 with TRBJ2-1; perhaps TRBD2 as D (9 bases). V was clipped by 3 bases and J by 6 bases, with 24 bases between them. The germline CDR1 and CDR2 sequences are SNHLY and FYNNEI. CDR3 length equals 18 residues. For the CDR3, the DNA is TGTGCCAGCAGTGAGGGGCTAGCGGGGCATGGACAGGGCAATGAGCAGTTCTTC. It yields the protein CASSEGLAGHGQGNEQFF. The full variable domain, in which reference TRBV2 and TRBJ2-1 provide the parts outside the CDR3, is EPEVTQTPSHQVTQMGQEVILRCVPISNHLYFYWYRQILGQKVEFLVSFYNNEISEKSEIFDDQFSVERPDGSNFTLKIRSTKLEDSAMYFCASSEGLAGHGQGNEQFFGPGTRLTVL.

The chain combines TRBV28 with TRBJ2-7; tentative D call: TRBD1 (6 bases). The CDR3 covers 16 residues. The V gene's germline CDR1 is MDHEN and CDR2 SYDVKM. The V gene lost 5 bases and the J gene lost 0 bases, with 17 bases spanning the gap. CDR3 protein: CASSLLQGLSSYEQYF. CDR3 nucleotide sequence: TGTGCCAGCAGTCTCTTACAGGGATTAAGCTCCTACGAGCAGTACTTC.

This chain joins TRBV30 and TRBJ1-4; no clear D gene. There are 13 residues in the CDR3. V was pared by 0 bases and J by 5 bases, with 7 bases between. CDR1 GTSNPN and CDR2 SVGIG come from the germline V gene (reference sequence). The CDR3 coding sequence is TGTGCCTGGAGTGTTGGGCGGAATGAAAAACTGTTTTTT. It yields the protein CAWSVGRNEKLFF.

V and J are TRBV4-1 and TRBJ2-1; no clear D. This CDR3 has 13 residues. The V end was cut by 1 base, the J end by 9 bases, with 10 bases between. Germline assignment: CDR1 MGHRA and CDR2 YSYEKL. The CDR3, as DNA: TGCGCCAGCAGCCAAGGCACGGCCACTGAGCAGTTCTTC. This codes for CASSQGTATEQFF.

This clonotype was picked up one time. This chain connects TRBV7-9 to TRBJ1-1, with TRBD1 matching 8 bases. V trimming: 5 bases; J trimming: 1 base; junction bases outside the gene matches: 6. Per germline, CDR1 SEHNR and CDR2 FQNEAQ (reference sequence). This CDR3 comprises 15 residues. The CDR3 loop is CASSPQGARNTEAFF. The CDR3 bases are TGTGCCAGCAGCCCTCAGGGGGCGAGGAACACTGAAGCTTTCTTT.

V is TRBV5-6 and J is TRBJ2-1; weak D call: TRBD1 (6 bases). The CDR3 runs 13 residues. V lost 2 bases to trimming and J lost 7 bases, with 10 bases between them. CDR1 and CDR2 (germline): SGHDT, YYEEEE. The CDR3 here is CASSFEGENEQFF. CDR3 in DNA: TGTGCCAGCAGCTTCGAGGGGGAGAATGAGCAGTTCTTC.

CDR3 in amino acids: CASTLRASGVISGANVLTF. CDR3 bases: TGTGCCAGCACCCTAAGGGCTAGCGGGGTGATCTCTGGGGCCAACGTCCTGACTTTC. The J gene is TRBJ2-6, the V gene TRBV12-3 or TRBV12-4; 9 bases line up with TRBD2. V dropped 7 bases and J dropped 0; count of bases not matched to a gene: 13. This CDR3 spans 19 amino acids.

The chain carries TRBV7-9 and TRBJ2-5; 15 bases match TRBD2. Germline V CDR1 and CDR2: SEHNR, FQNEAQ (reference sequence). The CDR3 is made up of 17 amino acids. V lost 5 bases, J lost 1 base, and 5 bases stayed unmatched. CDR3 loop: CASSPGLAGGSQETQYF. Here the CDR3 DNA reads TGTGCCAGCAGCCCCGGACTAGCGGGGGGGAGCCAAGAGACCCAGTACTTC.

The rearrangement uses TRBV2 and TRBJ2-5; D may be TRBD2 (7 bases). Germline values: CDR1 SNHLY, CDR2 FYNNEI. V was pared by 0 bases and J by 5 bases, with 16 bases between. This CDR3 has 16 residues. The CDR3: CASSEAREGGLETQYF. CDR3 DNA sequence: TGTGCCAGCAGTGAAGCGCGTGAGGGGGGGCTGGAGACCCAGTACTTC. The full variable domain, completed using reference TRBV2 and TRBJ2-5, is EPEVTQTPSHQVTQMGQEVILRCVPISNHLYFYWYRQILGQKVEFLVSFYNNEISEKSEIFDDQFSVERPDGSNFTLKIRSTKLEDSAMYFCASSEAREGGLETQYFGPGTRLLVL.

This chain connects TRBV28 to TRBJ2-7; unclear D gene. V shed 5 bases and J shed 2 bases, with 13 bases lying between them. The germline V gene has CDR1 MDHEN and CDR2 SYDVKM. CDR3 size: 14 residues. For the CDR3, the DNA is TGTGCCAGCAGTCTCCCGGTGGGTCCCTACGAGCAGTACTTC. Its translation: CASSLPVGPYEQYF.

This rearrangement joins TRBV28 to TRBJ1-5; D unresolved. This CDR3 has 12 amino acids. Trimming cost V 5 bases and J 6 bases, with 8 bases left between them. Germline V CDR1 and CDR2: MDHEN, SYDVKM. The CDR3 loop reads CASSPPSQPQHF. The CDR3 DNA reads as TGTGCCAGCAGTCCCCCGAGTCAGCCCCAGCATTTT.